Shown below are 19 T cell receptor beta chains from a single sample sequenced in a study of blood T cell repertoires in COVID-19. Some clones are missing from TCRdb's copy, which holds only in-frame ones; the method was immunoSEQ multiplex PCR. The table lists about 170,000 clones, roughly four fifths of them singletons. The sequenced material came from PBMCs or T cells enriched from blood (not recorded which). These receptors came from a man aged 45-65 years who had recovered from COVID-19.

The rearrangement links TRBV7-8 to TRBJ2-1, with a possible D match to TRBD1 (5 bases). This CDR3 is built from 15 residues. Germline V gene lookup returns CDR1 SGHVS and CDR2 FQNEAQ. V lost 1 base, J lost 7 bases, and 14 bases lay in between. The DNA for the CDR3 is TGTGCCAGCAGCTTAGTTTCCAGGGCATGGAATGAGCAGTTCTTC. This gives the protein CASSLVSRAWNEQFF.

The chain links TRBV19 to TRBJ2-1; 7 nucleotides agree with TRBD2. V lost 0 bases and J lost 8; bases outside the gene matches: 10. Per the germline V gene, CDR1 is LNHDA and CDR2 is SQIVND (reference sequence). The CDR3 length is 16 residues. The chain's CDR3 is CASSIDGGSWVDEQFF. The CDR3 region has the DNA TGTGCCAGTAGTATAGACGGGGGGTCCTGGGTCGATGAGCAGTTCTTC.

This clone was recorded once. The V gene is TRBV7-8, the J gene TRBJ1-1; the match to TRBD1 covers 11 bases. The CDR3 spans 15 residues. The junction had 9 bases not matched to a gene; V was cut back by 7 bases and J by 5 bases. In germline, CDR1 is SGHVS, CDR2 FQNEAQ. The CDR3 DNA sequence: TGTGCCAGCATACGAGGGACAGGGGGTCGGACTGAAGCTTTCTTT. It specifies CASIRGTGGRTEAFF.

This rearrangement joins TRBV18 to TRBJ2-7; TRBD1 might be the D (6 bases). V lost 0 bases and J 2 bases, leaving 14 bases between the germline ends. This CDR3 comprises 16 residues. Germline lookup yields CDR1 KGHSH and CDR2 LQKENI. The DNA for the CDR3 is TGTGCCAGCTCACCACCGACAGGCTCTAGGACCTACGAGCAGTACTTC. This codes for CASSPPTGSRTYEQYF.

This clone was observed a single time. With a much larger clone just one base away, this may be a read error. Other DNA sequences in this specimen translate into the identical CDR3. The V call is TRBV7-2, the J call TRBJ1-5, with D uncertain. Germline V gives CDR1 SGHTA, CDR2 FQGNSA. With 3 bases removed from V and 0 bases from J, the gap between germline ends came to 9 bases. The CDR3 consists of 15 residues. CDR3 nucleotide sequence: TGTGCCAGCAGCTTGGCGGGATATAGCAATCAGCCCCAGCATTTT. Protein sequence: CASSLAGYSNQPQHF.

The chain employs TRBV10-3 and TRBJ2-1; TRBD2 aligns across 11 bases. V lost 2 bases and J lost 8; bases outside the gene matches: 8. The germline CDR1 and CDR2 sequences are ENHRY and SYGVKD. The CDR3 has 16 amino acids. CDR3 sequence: CAISEGLAGGRDEQFF. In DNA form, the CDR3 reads TGTGCCATCAGTGAGGGCCTAGCGGGGGGCCGGGATGAGCAGTTCTTC.

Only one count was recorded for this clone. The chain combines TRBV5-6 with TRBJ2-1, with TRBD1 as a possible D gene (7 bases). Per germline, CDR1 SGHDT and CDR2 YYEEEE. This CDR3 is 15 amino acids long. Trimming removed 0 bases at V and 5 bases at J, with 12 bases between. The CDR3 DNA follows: TGTGCCAGCAGCTTGGGTCCAGGGGGGAACAATGAGCAGTTCTTC. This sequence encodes CASSLGPGGNNEQFF. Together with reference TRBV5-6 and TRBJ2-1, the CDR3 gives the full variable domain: DAGVTQSPTHLIKTRGQQVTLRCSPKSGHDTVSWYQQALGQGPQFIFQYYEEEERQRGNFPDRFSGHQFPNYSSELNVNALLLGDSALYLCASSLGPGGNNEQFFGPGTRLTVL.

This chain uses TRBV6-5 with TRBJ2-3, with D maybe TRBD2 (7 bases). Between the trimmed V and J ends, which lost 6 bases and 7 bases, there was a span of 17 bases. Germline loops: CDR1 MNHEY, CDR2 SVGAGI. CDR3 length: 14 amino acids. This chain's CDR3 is CASRRGPGINTQYF. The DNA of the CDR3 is TGTGCCAGCAGGCGGGGGCCAGGTATAAATACGCAGTATTTT.

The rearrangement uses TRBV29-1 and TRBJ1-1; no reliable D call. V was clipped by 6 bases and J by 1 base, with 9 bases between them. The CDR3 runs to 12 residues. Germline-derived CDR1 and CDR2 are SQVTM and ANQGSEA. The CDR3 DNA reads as TGCAGCGTCGAGATTTCGAACACTGAAGCTTTCTTT. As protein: CSVEISNTEAFF.

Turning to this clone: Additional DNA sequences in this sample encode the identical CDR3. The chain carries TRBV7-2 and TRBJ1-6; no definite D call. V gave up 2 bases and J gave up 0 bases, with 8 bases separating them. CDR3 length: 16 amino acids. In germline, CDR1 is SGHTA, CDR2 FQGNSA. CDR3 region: CASSLSGSSYNSPLHF. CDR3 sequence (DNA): TGTGCCAGCAGCTTATCGGGGAGCTCCTATAATTCACCCCTCCACTTT.

The CDR3 bases are TGTGCCAGCAGCCAACAGGGGGCCAACAATCAGCCCCAGCATTTT. Translated, it gives CASSQQGANNQPQHF. The chain carries TRBV3-1 (or the pseudogene TRBV3-2) and TRBJ1-5; 8 bases line up with TRBD1. This CDR3 is built from 15 residues. V shed 2 bases and J 3 bases; nucleotides not matched to a gene: 3. CDR1 and CDR2 from the germline V gene are LGHDT and YNNKEL (reference sequence).

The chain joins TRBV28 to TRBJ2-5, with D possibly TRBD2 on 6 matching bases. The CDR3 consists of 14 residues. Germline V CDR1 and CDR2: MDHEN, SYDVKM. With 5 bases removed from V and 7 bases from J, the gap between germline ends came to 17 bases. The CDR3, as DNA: TGTGCCAGCAGTGGAGGGACGGTCCCGGGGACCCAGTACTTC. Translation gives CASSGGTVPGTQYF. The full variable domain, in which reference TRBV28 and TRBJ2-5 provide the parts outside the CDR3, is DVKVTQSSRYLVKRTGEKVFLECVQDMDHENMFWYRQDPGLGLRLIYFSYDVKMKEKGDIPEGYSVSREKKERFSLILESASTNQTSMYLCASSGGTVPGTQYFGPGTRLLVL.

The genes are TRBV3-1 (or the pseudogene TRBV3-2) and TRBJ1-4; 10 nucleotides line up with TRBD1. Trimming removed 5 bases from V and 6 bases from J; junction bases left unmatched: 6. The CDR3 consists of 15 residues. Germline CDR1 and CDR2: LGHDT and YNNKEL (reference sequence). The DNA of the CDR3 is TGTGCCAGCAGCGGATCGGGACAGGGGTATGAAAAACTGTTTTTT. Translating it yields CASSGSGQGYEKLFF.

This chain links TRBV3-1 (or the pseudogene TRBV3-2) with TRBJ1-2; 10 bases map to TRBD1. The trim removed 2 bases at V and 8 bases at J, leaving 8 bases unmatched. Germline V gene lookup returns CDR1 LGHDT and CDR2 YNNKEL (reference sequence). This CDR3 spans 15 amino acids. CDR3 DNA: TGTGCCAGCAGCCAACATATCGGACAGGGGGGCGGCTACACCTTC. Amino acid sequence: CASSQHIGQGGGYTF.

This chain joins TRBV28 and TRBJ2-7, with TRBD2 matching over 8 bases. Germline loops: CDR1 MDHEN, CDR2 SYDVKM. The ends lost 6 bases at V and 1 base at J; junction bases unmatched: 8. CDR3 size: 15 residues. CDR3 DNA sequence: TGTGCCAGCAGGTTGGGCGGGGGGCGATCCTACGAGCAGTACTTC. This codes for CASRLGGGRSYEQYF.

The CDR3 nucleotides read TGCAGCGTTGGACTACAGGGGAATGAAAAACTGTTTTTT. This gives the protein CSVGLQGNEKLFF. This sequence joins TRBV29-1 and TRBJ1-4; 7 nucleotides agree with TRBD1. Looked up from germline, CDR1 is SQVTM and CDR2 is ANQGSEA. The CDR3 covers 13 residues. J gave up 5 bases and V 4 bases, and 4 bases lay outside the gene matches.

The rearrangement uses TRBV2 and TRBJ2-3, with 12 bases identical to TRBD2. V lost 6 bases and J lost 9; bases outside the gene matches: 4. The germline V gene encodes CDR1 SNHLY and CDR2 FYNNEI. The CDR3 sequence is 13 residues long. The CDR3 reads CASSPGTSGTQYF. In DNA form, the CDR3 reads TGTGCCAGCAGCCCGGGGACTAGCGGGACGCAGTATTTT.

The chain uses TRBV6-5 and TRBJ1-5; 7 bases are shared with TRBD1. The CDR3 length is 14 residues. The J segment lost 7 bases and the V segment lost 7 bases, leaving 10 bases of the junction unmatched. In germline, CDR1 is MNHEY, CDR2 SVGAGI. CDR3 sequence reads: CASTKRQGRQPQHF. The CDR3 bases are TGTGCCAGCACTAAACGACAGGGCCGCCAGCCCCAGCATTTT.

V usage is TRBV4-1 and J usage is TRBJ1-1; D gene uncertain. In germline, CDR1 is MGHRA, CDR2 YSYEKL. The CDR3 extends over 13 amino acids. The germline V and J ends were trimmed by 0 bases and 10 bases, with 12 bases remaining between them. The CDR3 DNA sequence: TGCGCCAGCAGCCAAGATCGGGGAGTAGCAGCTTTCTTT. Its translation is CASSQDRGVAAFF.